Given below is one T cell receptor beta chain in context. This clonotype was recorded a few times. Its antigen has not been determined. No per-base quality is available; no much larger clone lies one base away. To demonstrate the VDJtools post-analysis software, the study profiled TCR beta repertoires from the peripheral blood of around 13 young patients with multiple sclerosis. Multiple sclerosis patients were children and adolescents aged roughly 6 to 15 years. This entry is derived from a study of post-analysis software for immune sequencing data (dated by TCRdb to the mid-2010s). For the study in its entirety: Disease courses on record covered relapsing-remitting, secondary progressive and progressive-relapsing multiple sclerosis, though some patients had no subtype annotation. Patient repertoires were compared against roughly 12 previously published healthy control repertoires from donors aged roughly 6 to 28 years. A subset of samples was prepared in parallel using single-end sample barcoding, then pooled and co-amplified after Illumina adapter ligation. Findings and caveats that apply to the study as a whole: Normalized Chao1 diversity was significantly lower in multiple sclerosis patients than controls, suggesting substantial peripheral T-cell clonal expansion. Direct clustering with F measure revealed strong co-clustering of samples prepared in the same batch, which led to a batch-effect correction. The multiple sclerosis patient group was slightly younger than the control group. Significantly higher frequencies in patients than in controls were found for several TRBV segments, including TRBV5-6, TRBV5-1 and TRBV20-1.

CDR1 and CDR2 are read off the germline V gene as MGHRA and YSYEKL. The CDR3 runs 15 residues from the cysteine to the phenylalanine. The only DNA kept is the CDR3, 45 bases in frame from the first base. At the junction V is shortened by 1 base and J by 9 bases; bases outside the gene matches: 11. Libraries were prepared through PCR. The data were produced on an Illumina HiSeq 2500. To reduce PCR and sequencing biases, unique molecular identifiers were incorporated into the TCR beta cDNA libraries. Some 500,000 cDNA molecules were obtained per 1 to 10 million input T cells, so each molecule approximated one T cell. The same protocol used for the earlier healthy control dataset was applied to prepare and sequence the patient libraries. Within a given batch, samples were prepared together, multiplexed and sequenced on the same HiSeq lane. Concerning the study's data processing: Raw barcoded reads were processed with MIGEC, and single-read molecular identifier groups were discarded before consensus assembly and CDR3 extraction. Clonotype tables were post-analysed with VDJtools, normalizing diversity by down-sampling all datasets to the smallest sample size. Repertoire overlap clustering matched CDR3 amino acid but not nucleotide sequences to correct batch-related cross-sample contamination. TCRdb redid the processing of the public reads, applying fastp at Q25 and MiXCR, and retained in-frame beta chains. Every CDR3 protein is listed once, alongside the most common genes and DNA of its rows. For this entry, the V and J calls and clone size follow TCRdb and not the study's own pipeline. For this sample the table gives under 650,000 distinct CDR3 sequences, of which roughly 46% were detected only once. Of the sample, about 1.5% is held by the ten largest clones.

Input material: blood. This clonotype originated in a girl aged 5-17 years with multiple sclerosis. Recombination connected TRBV4-1 to TRBJ2-7, with 8 bases matching TRBD2. The CDR3 region: CASSQVPSGGPGQYF. The nucleotides are TGCGCCAGCAGCCAAGTACCCAGCGGGGGACCTGGGCAGTACTTC.